This entry lists 13 T cell receptor beta chains sequenced from one sample in a study of shared clonotypes between healthy human individuals. Profiled with immunoSEQ multiplex PCR; TCRdb holds only in-frame clones, not every one. The table lists 2 million or so clones, around 95% of them singletons, with 0.13% in the top ten. The sample comprised naive CD4+ T cells sorted from blood. The subset: CD45RA+ positively selected. All receptors derive from a man aged 18 to 29 in good health.

V and J are TRBV19 and TRBJ1-5, with a possible D match to TRBD1 (5 bases). This CDR3 region has 15 residues. V was shortened by 3 bases and J by 5 bases, with 14 bases between the two germline ends. Germline CDR1 and CDR2: LNHDA and SQIVND (reference sequence). CDR3 DNA sequence: TGTGCCAGTAGTATCTTGGCCGGAGGGGATCAGCCCCAGCATTTT. Encoded protein: CASSILAGGDQPQHF.

This chain uses TRBV7-6 with TRBJ2-7, with 7 bases fitting TRBD2. The V gene's germline CDR1 is SGHVS and CDR2 FNYEAQ. The length of the CDR3 is 15 residues. The ends lost 5 bases at V and 2 bases at J; junction bases unmatched: 9. The CDR3 is CASSPIPSGTYEQYF. CDR3 sequence (DNA): TGTGCCAGCAGCCCTATCCCTAGCGGCACCTACGAGCAGTACTTC.

The chain is built from TRBV30 and TRBJ1-1, with D unclear. The CDR3 length is 15 residues. V was clipped by 3 bases and J by 1 base, with 15 bases between them. Germline V CDR1 and CDR2: GTSNPN, SVGIG (reference sequence). The CDR3 region is CAWSESWVGNTEAFF. The CDR3 nucleotides read TGTGCCTGGAGCGAGTCGTGGGTAGGGAACACTGAAGCTTTCTTT.

The chain combines TRBV18 with TRBJ2-5; 11 positions match TRBD2. Germline V gene sequence: CDR1 KGHSH, CDR2 LQKENI. The CDR3 loop spans 16 amino acids. V lost 1 base to trimming and J lost 4 bases; unmatched junction nucleotides: 5. Here the CDR3 reads CASSPLLAGGGETQYF. CDR3 DNA sequence: TGTGCCAGCTCACCACTCCTAGCGGGGGGCGGAGAGACCCAGTACTTC.

This chain links TRBV7-2 with TRBJ1-2; 10 nucleotides line up with TRBD1. Germline CDR1 reads SGHTA; CDR2 reads FQGNSA. The V segment lost 9 bases and the J segment 0 bases; nucleotides outside the gene matches: 7. The CDR3 has 15 residues. The CDR3 bases are TGTGCCAGTCGGACAGGGGGGAGTGCTAACTATGGCTACACCTTC. It specifies CASRTGGSANYGYTF. The full variable domain, with the rest looked up from reference TRBV7-2 and TRBJ1-2, is GAGVSQSPSNKVTEKGKDVELRCDPISGHTALYWYRQSLGQGLEFLIYFQGNSAPDKSGLPSDRFSAERTGGSVSTLTIQRTQQEDSAVYLCASRTGGSANYGYTFGSGTRLTVV.

This chain links TRBV9 with TRBJ2-7; TRBD2 might be the D (6 bases). Trimming removed 4 bases from V and 0 bases from J, with 11 bases in between. CDR3 length equals 14 residues. Per germline, CDR1 SGDLS and CDR2 YYNGEE. The CDR3 bases are TGTGCCAGCAGCACAACGGGGGACTCCTACGAGCAGTACTTC. Translating gives CASSTTGDSYEQYF.

The J gene is TRBJ1-2, the V gene TRBV5-1; a possible D gene is TRBD1 (6 bases). The CDR3 is 13 residues long. Germline V CDR1 and CDR2: SGHRS, YFSETQ. The V gene lost 0 bases and the J gene lost 8 bases, with 11 bases spanning the gap. CDR3 region: CASSLGQVEGYTF. The DNA for the CDR3 is TGCGCCAGCAGCTTGGGACAGGTTGAAGGCTACACCTTC.

CDR3 nucleotides: TGTGCCAGTAGTCCAGCGGACAGGGGCGGCAATCAGCCCCAGCATTTT. Protein: CASSPADRGGNQPQHF. The chain employs TRBV19 and TRBJ1-5, with 9 bases aligning to TRBD1. The CDR3 covers 16 residues. Losses at the gene ends were 5 bases for V and 2 bases for J; bases not matched to a gene: 7. The V gene's germline CDR1 is LNHDA and CDR2 SQIVND (reference sequence). Together with reference TRBV19 and TRBJ1-5, the CDR3 gives the full variable domain: DGGITQSPKYLFRKEGQNVTLSCEQNLNHDAMYWYRQDPGQGLRLIYYSQIVNDFQKGDIAEGYSVSREKKESFPLTVTSAQKNPTAFYLCASSPADRGGNQPQHFGDGTRLSIL.

This sequence joins TRBV5-1 and TRBJ2-7; 9 positions match TRBD1. The germline gives CDR1 SGHRS, CDR2 YFSETQ. The CDR3 sequence is 13 residues long. V dropped 4 bases and J dropped 5; count of bases not matched to a gene: 4. The CDR3 sequence: CASSPQGAHEQYF. CDR3 DNA: TGCGCCAGCAGCCCACAGGGGGCGCACGAGCAGTACTTC.

The CDR3 loop reads CASTPSKQKLAKNIQYF. In DNA form, the CDR3 reads TGCGCCAGCACTCCCTCCAAACAGAAATTAGCCAAAAACATTCAGTACTTC. This chain links TRBV23-1 with TRBJ2-4; no reliable D call. TRBV23-1 is classed as an ORF, of uncertain function. The CDR3 loop spans 17 amino acids. Deletions cut 7 bases from V and 0 bases from J, with 19 bases between.

A remark on this clone: The junction and the germline gene differ at one end; a read error may be behind it. The J gene is TRBJ2-1, the V gene TRBV18; D unresolved. The germline V gene encodes CDR1 KGHSH and CDR2 LQKENI. The CDR3 is 17 amino acids. As DNA, the CDR3 is TGTGCCAGCTCACCATGGGTAGATACGGCCTCCAACAATGAGCAGTTCTTC. Protein product: CASSPWVDTASNNEQFF.

The V and J genes are TRBV9 and TRBJ2-5; 7 bases match TRBD1. The V gene's germline CDR1 is SGDLS and CDR2 YYNGEE. This CDR3 contains 14 residues. The V gene end was trimmed by 3 bases and the J gene end by 4 bases; junction bases not matched to a gene: 6. CDR3 sequence: CASSAQTGRETQYF. The DNA of the CDR3 is TGTGCCAGCAGCGCCCAGACAGGGCGAGAGACCCAGTACTTC.

This chain uses TRBV4-1 with TRBJ1-1, with TRBD1 identical over 7 bases. CDR1 is MGHRA and CDR2 is YSYEKL in the germline V gene. The CDR3 has 14 residues. The V gene end was trimmed by 5 bases and the J gene end by 1 base; junction bases not matched to a gene: 4. The CDR3 is CASSFRGWNTEAFF. In nucleotides, the CDR3 is TGCGCCAGCAGCTTCAGGGGGTGGAACACTGAAGCTTTCTTT.